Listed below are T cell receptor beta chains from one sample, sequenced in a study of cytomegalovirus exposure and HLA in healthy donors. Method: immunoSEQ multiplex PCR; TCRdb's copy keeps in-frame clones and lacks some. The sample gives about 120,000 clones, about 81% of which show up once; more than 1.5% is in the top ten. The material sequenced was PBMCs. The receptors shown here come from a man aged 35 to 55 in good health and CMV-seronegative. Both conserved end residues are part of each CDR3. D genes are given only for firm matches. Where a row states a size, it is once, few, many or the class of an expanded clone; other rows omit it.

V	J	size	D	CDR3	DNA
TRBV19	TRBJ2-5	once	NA	CASSNFRVSQETQYF	TGTGCCAGTAGCAACTTTCGGGTCAGCCAAGAGACCCAGTACTTC
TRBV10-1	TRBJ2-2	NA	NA	CASSGDGGPTGELFF	TGCGCCAGCAGCGGGGACGGGGGGCCCACCGGGGAGCTGTTTTTT
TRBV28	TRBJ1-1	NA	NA	CASSLSLAGQNTEAFF	TGTGCCAGCAGTTTGTCCCTCGCAGGTCAGAACACTGAAGCTTTCTTT
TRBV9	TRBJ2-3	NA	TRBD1	CASSVGQTTGWLDTQYF	TGTGCCAGCAGCGTAGGCCAGACGACAGGGTGGTTGGATACGCAGTATTTT
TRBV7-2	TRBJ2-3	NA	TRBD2	CASSFPISGRDTQYF	TGTGCCAGCAGCTTCCCCATAAGCGGGAGAGATACGCAGTATTTT
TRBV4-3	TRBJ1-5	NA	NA	CASSPAVGDGQPQHF	TGCGCCAGCAGCCCGGCTGTCGGGGATGGTCAGCCCCAGCATTTT
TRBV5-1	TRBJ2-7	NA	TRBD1	CASSIQGDEQYF	TGCGCCAGCAGTATACAGGGGGACGAGCAGTACTTC
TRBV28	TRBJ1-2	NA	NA	CASVTGLGGYTF	TGTGCCTCGGTAACAGGGCTGGGTGGCTACACCTTC
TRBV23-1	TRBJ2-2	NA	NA	CASSQSSTGTGELFF	TGCGCCAGCAGTCAATCCTCTACAGGAACCGGGGAGCTGTTTTTT
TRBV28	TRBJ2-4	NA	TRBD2	CASSFLGGGNIQYF	TGTGCCAGCAGTTTTTTGGGGGGAGGGAACATTCAGTACTTC
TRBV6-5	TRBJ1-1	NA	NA	CASSAGGLGNTEAFF	TGTGCCAGCAGCGCGGGGGGGCTGGGGAACACTGAAGCTTTCTTT
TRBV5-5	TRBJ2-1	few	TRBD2	CASSLIASGYNEQFF	TGTGCCAGCAGCTTGATTGCTAGCGGCTACAATGAGCAGTTCTTC
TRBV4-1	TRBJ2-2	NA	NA	CASSQAPADTGELFF	TGCGCCAGCAGCCAAGCCCCAGCGGACACCGGGGAGCTGTTTTTT
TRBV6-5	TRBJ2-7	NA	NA	CASSYFYQASYEQYF	TGTGCCAGCAGTTACTTCTACCAGGCTTCCTACGAGCAGTACTTC
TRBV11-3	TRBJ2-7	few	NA	CASSKPGHPYEQYF	TGTGCCAGCAGCAAACCTGGGCACCCCTACGAGCAGTACTTC
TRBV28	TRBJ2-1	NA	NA	CASSPSWGQGSVYNEQFF	TGTGCCAGCAGTCCCTCCTGGGGGCAGGGGTCCGTCTACAATGAGCAGTTCTTC
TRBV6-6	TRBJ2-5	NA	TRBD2	CASSYGGGPETQYF	TGTGCCAGCAGTTACGGGGGGGGACCAGAGACCCAGTACTTC
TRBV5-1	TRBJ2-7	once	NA	CASSPDPYSRYEQYF	TGCGCCAGCAGCCCCGACCCTTACAGTCGCTACGAGCAGTACTTC
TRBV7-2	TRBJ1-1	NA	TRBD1	CASSTNRGRTEAFF	TGTGCCAGCAGCACTAACAGGGGACGTACTGAAGCTTTCTTT
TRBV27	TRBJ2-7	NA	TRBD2	CASSLSAGVEQYF	TGTGCCAGCAGTTTGTCAGCGGGAGTCGAGCAGTACTTC
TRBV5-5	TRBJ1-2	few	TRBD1	CASSENRDRGYGYTF	TGTGCCAGCAGCGAGAACCGGGACAGGGGCTATGGCTACACCTTC
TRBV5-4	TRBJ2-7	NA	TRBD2	CASSYPQGLAGSYEQYF	TGTGCCAGCAGCTACCCACAGGGCCTAGCGGGATCCTACGAGCAGTACTTC
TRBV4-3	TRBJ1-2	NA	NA	CASSQVDWSYYGYTF	TGCGCCAGCAGCCAGGTCGACTGGAGTTACTATGGCTACACCTTC
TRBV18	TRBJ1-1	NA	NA	CASSLTEFNTEAFF	TGTGCCAGCTCACTAACGGAGTTCAACACTGAAGCTTTCTTT
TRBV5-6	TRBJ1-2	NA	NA	CASSLGVGGRESYGYTF	TGTGCCAGCAGCTTGGGTGTTGGCGGGAGAGAAAGCTATGGCTACACCTTC
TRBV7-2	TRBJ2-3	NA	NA	CASSLGHRDTQYF	TGTGCCAGCAGCTTAGGTCACAGAGATACGCAGTATTTT
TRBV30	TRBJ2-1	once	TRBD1	CAWLQGYSYNEQFF	TGTGCCTGGTTACAGGGGTACTCCTACAATGAGCAGTTCTTC
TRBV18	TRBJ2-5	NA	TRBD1	CASSPLSGDRETQYF	TGTGCCAGCTCACCACTATCCGGGGACAGAGAGACCCAGTACTTC
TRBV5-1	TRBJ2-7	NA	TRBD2	CASSLAASGSYEQYF	TGCGCCAGCAGCTTGGCGGCTAGCGGGTCCTACGAGCAGTACTTC
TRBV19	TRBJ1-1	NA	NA	CASTHVGGPNTEAFF	TGTGCCAGTACCCACGTCGGGGGTCCCAACACTGAAGCTTTCTTT
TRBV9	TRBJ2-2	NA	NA	CASSVVGGSTGELFF	TGTGCCAGCAGCGTAGTTGGCGGTTCCACCGGGGAGCTGTTTTTT
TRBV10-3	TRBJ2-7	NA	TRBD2	CAISPLSGGSDEQYF	TGTGCCATCAGCCCTTTAAGCGGGGGATCCGACGAGCAGTACTTC
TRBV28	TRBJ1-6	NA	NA	CASGTLGTSPLHF	TGTGCCAGTGGGACACTAGGTACTTCACCCCTCCACTTT
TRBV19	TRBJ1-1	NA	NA	CASSFGQGNTEAFF	TGTGCCAGTAGTTTCGGGCAGGGGAACACTGAAGCTTTCTTT
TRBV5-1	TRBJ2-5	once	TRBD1	CASSFGQGWGETQYF	TGCGCCAGCAGCTTTGGACAGGGATGGGGAGAGACCCAGTACTTC
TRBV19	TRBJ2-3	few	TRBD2	CASSTTSGSLDTQYF	TGTGCCAGTAGTACTACTAGCGGGAGTCTGGATACGCAGTATTTT
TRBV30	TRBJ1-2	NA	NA	CAWTPPGVGLGGYTF	TGTGCCTGGACCCCCCCCGGGGTGGGGTTAGGGGGCTACACCTTC
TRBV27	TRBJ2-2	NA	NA	CASREGYEGELFF	TGTGCCAGCAGGGAGGGGTATGAGGGGGAGCTGTTTTTT
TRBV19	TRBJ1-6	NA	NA	CASSIDPIGRENSPLHF	TGTGCCAGTAGTATAGATCCGATTGGACGGGAAAATTCACCCCTCCACTTT
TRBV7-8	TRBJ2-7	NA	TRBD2	CASSRRGLDGEQYF	TGTGCCAGCAGCCGACGAGGACTAGACGGCGAGCAGTACTTC
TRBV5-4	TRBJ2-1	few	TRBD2	CASSKTGTRSYNEQFF	TGTGCCAGCAGTAAAACCGGGACTAGGTCCTACAATGAGCAGTTCTTC
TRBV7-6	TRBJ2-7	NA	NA	CASSLGGEYEQYF	TGTGCCAGCAGCTTAGGCGGGGAGTACGAGCAGTACTTC
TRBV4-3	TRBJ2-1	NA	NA	CASSLSGNNEQFF	TGCGCCAGCAGTCTAAGCGGTAACAATGAGCAGTTCTTC
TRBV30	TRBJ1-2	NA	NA	CAWSKAGTVATSGYTF	TGTGCCTGGAGTAAAGCCGGTACGGTAGCTACCAGTGGCTACACCTTC